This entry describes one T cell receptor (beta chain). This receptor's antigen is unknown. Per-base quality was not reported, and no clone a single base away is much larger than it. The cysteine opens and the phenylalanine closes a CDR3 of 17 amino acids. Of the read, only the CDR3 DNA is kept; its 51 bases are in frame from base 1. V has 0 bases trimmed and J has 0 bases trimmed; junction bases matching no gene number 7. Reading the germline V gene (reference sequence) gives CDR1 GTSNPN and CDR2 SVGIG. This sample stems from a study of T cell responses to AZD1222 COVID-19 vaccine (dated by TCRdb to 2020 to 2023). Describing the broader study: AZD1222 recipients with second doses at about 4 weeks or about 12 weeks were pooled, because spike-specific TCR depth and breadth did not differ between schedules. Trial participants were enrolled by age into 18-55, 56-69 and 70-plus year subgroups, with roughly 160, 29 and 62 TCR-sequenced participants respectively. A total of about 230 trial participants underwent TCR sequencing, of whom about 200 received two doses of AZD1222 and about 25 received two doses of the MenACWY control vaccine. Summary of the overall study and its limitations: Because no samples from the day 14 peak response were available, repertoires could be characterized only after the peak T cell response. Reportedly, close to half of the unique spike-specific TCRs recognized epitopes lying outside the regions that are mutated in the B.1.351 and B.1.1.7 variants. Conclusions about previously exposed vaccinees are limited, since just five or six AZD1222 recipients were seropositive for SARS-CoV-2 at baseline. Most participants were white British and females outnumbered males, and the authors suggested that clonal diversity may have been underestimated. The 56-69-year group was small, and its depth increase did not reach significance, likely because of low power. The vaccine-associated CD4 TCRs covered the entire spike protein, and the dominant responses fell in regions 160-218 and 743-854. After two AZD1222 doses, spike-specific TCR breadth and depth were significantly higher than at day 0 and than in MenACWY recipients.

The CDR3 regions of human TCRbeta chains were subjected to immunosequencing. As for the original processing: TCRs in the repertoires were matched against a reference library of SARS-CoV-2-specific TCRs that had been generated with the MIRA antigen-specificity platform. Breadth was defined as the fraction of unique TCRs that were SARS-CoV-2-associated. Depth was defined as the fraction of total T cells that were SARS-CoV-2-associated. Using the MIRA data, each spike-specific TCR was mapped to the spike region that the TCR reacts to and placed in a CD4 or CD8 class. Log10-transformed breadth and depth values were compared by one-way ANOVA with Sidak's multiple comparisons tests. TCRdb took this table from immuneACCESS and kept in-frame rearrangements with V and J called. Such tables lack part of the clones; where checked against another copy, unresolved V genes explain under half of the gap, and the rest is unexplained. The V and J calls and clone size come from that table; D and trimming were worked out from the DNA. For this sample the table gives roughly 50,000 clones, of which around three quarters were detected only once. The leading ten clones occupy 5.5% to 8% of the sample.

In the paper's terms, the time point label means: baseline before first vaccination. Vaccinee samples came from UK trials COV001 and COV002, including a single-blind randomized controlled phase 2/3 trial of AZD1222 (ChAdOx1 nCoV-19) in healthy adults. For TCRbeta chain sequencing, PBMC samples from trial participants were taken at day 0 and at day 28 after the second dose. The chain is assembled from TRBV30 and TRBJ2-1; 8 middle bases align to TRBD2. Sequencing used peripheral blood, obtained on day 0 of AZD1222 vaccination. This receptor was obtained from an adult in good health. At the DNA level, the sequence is TGTGCCTGGAGTGTACGAAGCGGGGGAATCTCCTACAATGAGCAGTTCTTC. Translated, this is CAWSVRSGGISYNEQFF.